This T cell receptor beta chain was observed in a study of vaccination and CD4 T cells after COVID-19. Study at large: Treatment of control cultures consisted of a CEFX pool, an HIV-1 Nef pool, or no peptide. Study-level findings and limits: 304 of 307 vaccine-specific clones from convalescent patients were spike mono-reactive. Post-vaccination, and not before, a median 86.3% of reactive clones appeared in convalescent patients.

Germline V gives CDR1 DFQATT, CDR2 SNEGSKA (reference sequence). The CDR3 length is 14 residues. V shed 5 bases and J shed 6 bases, with 14 bases lying between them. Turning to this clonotype: Its antigen is unknown.

Sample treatment: 10-day PBMC culture with coronavirus spike peptide pools or control peptides (ViraFEST assay). From the 10-day cultures, CD4+ T cells were isolated by negative selection. An Oncomine TCR Beta short-read assay was used to sequence the DNA from cultured CD4+ T cells. Using its own MiXCR run on the PCR reads, TCRdb lists one record per CDR3 protein. The table records about 11,000 distinct CDR3 sequences, 50% to 55% of them present only once. The rearrangement uses TRBV20-1 and TRBJ1-6, with D possibly matching TRBD1 (5 bases). The TCR was taken from a human donor who had recovered from COVID-19. The material sequenced was CD4+ T cells from blood, cultured in vitro. The CDR3 here is CSAPTGTGNSPLHF. In DNA, the CDR3 is TGCAGTGCTCCTACCGGGACTGGTAATTCACCCCTCCACTTT.